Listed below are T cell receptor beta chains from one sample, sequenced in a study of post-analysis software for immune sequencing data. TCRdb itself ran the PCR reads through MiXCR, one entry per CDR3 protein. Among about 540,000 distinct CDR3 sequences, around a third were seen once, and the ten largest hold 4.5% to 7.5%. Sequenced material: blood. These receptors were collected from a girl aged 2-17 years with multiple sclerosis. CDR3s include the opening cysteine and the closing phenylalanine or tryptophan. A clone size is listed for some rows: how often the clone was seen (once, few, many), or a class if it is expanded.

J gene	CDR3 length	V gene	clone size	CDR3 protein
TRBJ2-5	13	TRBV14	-	CASSQSVEETQYF
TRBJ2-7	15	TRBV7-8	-	CASSLGTLPSYEQYF
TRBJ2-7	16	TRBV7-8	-	CASSLAPLDRVYEQYF
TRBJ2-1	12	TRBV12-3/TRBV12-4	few	CASKRRNGEQFF
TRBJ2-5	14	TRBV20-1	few	CSASADRGLETQYF
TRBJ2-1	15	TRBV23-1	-	CASSQGRWTYNEQFF
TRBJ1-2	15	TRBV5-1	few	CASSSTGQEFYGYTF
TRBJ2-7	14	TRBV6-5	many	CASRGTGGSREQYF
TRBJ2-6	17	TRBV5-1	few	CASSPQISNSGANVLTF
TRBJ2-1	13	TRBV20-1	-	CSARGGFSDEQFF
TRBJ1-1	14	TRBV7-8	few	CASSLGSSNTEAFF
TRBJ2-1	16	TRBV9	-	CASSALQGASHNEQFF
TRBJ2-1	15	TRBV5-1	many	CASILDRGGMNEQFF
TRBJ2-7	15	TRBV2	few	CASRERVRSSYEQYF
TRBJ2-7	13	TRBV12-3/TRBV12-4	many	CASSLATHYEQYF
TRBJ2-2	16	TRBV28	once	CASSLAGEINTGERFF
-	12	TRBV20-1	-	CSATPGSETQYF
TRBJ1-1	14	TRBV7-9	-	CASSSLGRDTEAFF
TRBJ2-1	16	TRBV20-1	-	CSALAGLGGSYNEQFF
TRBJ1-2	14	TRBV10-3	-	CAIRRQGPMYGYTF
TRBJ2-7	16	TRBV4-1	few	CASSQLPGPPSYEQYF
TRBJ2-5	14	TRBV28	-	CASQSGTGEETQYF